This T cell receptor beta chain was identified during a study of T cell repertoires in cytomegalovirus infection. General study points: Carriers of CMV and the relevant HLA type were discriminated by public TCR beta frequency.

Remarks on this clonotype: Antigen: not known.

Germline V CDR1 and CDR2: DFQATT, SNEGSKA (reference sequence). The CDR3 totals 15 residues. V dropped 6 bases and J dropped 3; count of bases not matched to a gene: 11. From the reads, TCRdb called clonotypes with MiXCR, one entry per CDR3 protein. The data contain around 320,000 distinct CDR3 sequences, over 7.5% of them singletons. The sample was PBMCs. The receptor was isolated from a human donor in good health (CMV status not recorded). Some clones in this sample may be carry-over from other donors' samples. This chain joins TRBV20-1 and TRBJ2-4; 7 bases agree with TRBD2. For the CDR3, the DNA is TGCAGTGCCCCCGGGACTGGCGGGGGCAAAAACATTCAGTACTTC. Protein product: CSAPGTGGGKNIQYF.